The clone carrying this T cell receptor (beta chain) was observed a single time. The entry originates in a study of response to subunit inactivated influenza vaccine. TCRdb called the RT-PCR reads again in MiXCR, with one record for every CDR3 protein. Here the sample spans hundreds of thousands of distinct CDR3 sequences, roughly 23% being singletons. V was trimmed by 1 base and J by 5 bases, leaving 20 bases between them. Germline CDR1 reads DFQATT; CDR2 reads SNEGSKA (reference sequence). The CDR3 is 16 residues long. The clonotype was recovered from a man aged 50-60 years who received an inactivated influenza vaccine. The sequencing here drew on CD4+ T cells sorted from PBMCs, taken roughly 5 days after vaccination. This chain connects TRBV20-1 to TRBJ2-5; D is undetermined. The CDR3 DNA reads as TGCAGTGCTAGAGGAAGGTGGCAACCCCCGGCGGAGACCCAGTACTTC. Protein: CSARGRWQPPAETQYF.